Listed here are 10 T cell receptor beta chains from one sample, sequenced in a study of metastatic and nonmetastatic thyroid tumors. Patients underwent thyroid surgery, and none had received any treatment before it. MiXCR reprocessed the PCR reads for TCRdb. This sample yields 20,000 to 25,000 clones, of which roughly 23% are seen a single time; roughly an eighth belongs to the top ten. Sequencing was carried out using tumor tissue. Receptor source: a female donor with papillary thyroid cancer or a benign thyroid nodule (not recorded which). Some clones in this sample may be carry-over from other donors' samples.

In its sample, this clone was seen many times. J is TRBJ2-1 and V is TRBV6-1; no clear D. Per germline, CDR1 MNHNS and CDR2 SASEGT. The V and J ends lost 2 bases and 2 bases respectively, with 13 bases between them. This CDR3 has 16 amino acids. The CDR3 protein is CASSETDARPYNEQFF. CDR3 DNA: TGTGCCAGCAGTGAAACCGACGCAAGGCCCTACAATGAGCAGTTCTTC.

The CDR3 protein is CASSLRESTDTQYF. The CDR3 coding sequence is TGTGCCAGCAGTCTGCGGGAGAGCACAGATACGCAGTATTTT. This chain joins TRBV13 and TRBJ2-3, with 7 positions matching TRBD2. Germline-derived CDR1 and CDR2 are PRHDT and FYEKMQ (reference sequence). There are 14 residues in the CDR3. Germline trimming cut 6 bases from V and 0 bases from J; bases unmatched to any gene: 3.

DNA of the CDR3: TGTGCCAGCAGCACACTAGCTGGGAGGTTAGAGACCCAGTACTTC. Its translation is CASSTLAGRLETQYF. The rearrangement uses TRBV7-6 and TRBJ2-5; the D gene is possibly TRBD2 (6 bases). Deletions cut 5 bases from V and 4 bases from J, with 17 bases between. Germline loops: CDR1 SGHVS, CDR2 FNYEAQ. The CDR3 consists of 15 residues.

This chain's CDR3 is CASSERRTGVVQPQHF. Here the CDR3 DNA reads TGTGCCAGCAGTGAAAGGAGGACAGGGGTGGTTCAGCCCCAGCATTTT. The V gene is TRBV2, the J gene TRBJ1-5; 9 bases are a match to TRBD1. The length of the CDR3 is 16 residues. J was trimmed by 6 bases and V by 2 bases; bases with no gene match: 8. Per the germline V gene, CDR1 is SNHLY and CDR2 is FYNNEI.

The rearrangement joins TRBV6-1 to TRBJ2-7; D remains unclear. Per the germline V gene, CDR1 is MNHNS and CDR2 is SASEGT. V was pared by 5 bases and J by 7 bases, with 9 bases between. The CDR3 is 11 amino acids. The CDR3 protein is CASSMLGEQYF. In DNA, the CDR3 is TGTGCCAGCAGTATGCTAGGGGAGCAGTACTTC.

This clone was picked up many times. The chain carries TRBV6-5 and TRBJ2-1; D might be TRBD1 (5 bases). Trimming pared 2 bases from V and 7 bases from J, leaving 21 bases between. This CDR3 is 17 amino acids long. Germline V gene lookup returns CDR1 MNHEY and CDR2 SVGAGI. In DNA form, the CDR3 reads TGTGCCAGCAGTTACGCCCCTAGGGGCGGTCTGAGAAATGAGCAGTTCTTC. As protein: CASSYAPRGGLRNEQFF.

The CDR3 spells CASSEPDTGRVSYEQYF. The CDR3 nucleotides read TGTGCCAGCAGTGAACCCGATACAGGGAGAGTCTCCTACGAGCAGTACTTC. The chain uses TRBV2 and TRBJ2-7, with D possibly TRBD1 on 6 matching bases. Trimming removed 2 bases from V and 0 bases from J, with 17 bases in between. The CDR3 loop spans 17 amino acids. CDR1 is SNHLY and CDR2 is FYNNEI in the germline V gene.

This clone was counted many times. The chain joins TRBV19 to TRBJ1-2, with 9 bases that match TRBD1. Germline loops: CDR1 LNHDA, CDR2 SQIVND (reference sequence). The CDR3 is 15 amino acids. J lost 5 bases, V lost 5 bases, and 9 bases had no gene match. DNA for the CDR3: TGTGCCAGTAGTCCTAGGGACAGGGAGCGTTATGGCTACACCTTC. Translation: CASSPRDRERYGYTF.

This clone was counted at least ten times. V is TRBV11-2 and J is TRBJ1-3; maybe TRBD1 (5 bases). Germline V gene lookup returns CDR1 SGHAT and CDR2 FQNNGV. Between the trimmed V and J ends, which lost 5 bases and 4 bases, there was a span of 12 bases. This CDR3 spans 14 amino acids. This chain's CDR3 is CASSGDGGGNTIYF. CDR3 in DNA: TGTGCCAGCAGCGGGGACGGTGGGGGAAACACCATATATTTT.

There are a few counts of this clone. The chain links TRBV6-1 to TRBJ2-3; 10 nucleotides line up with TRBD1. With 8 bases clipped from V and 4 bases from J, the junction kept 9 bases outside the gene matches. Looked up from germline, CDR1 is MNHNS and CDR2 is SASEGT. The CDR3 has 15 residues. The chain's CDR3 is CASRPGTGDSDTQYF. The CDR3 DNA follows: TGTGCCAGCCGACCCGGGACAGGGGATTCAGATACGCAGTATTTT.